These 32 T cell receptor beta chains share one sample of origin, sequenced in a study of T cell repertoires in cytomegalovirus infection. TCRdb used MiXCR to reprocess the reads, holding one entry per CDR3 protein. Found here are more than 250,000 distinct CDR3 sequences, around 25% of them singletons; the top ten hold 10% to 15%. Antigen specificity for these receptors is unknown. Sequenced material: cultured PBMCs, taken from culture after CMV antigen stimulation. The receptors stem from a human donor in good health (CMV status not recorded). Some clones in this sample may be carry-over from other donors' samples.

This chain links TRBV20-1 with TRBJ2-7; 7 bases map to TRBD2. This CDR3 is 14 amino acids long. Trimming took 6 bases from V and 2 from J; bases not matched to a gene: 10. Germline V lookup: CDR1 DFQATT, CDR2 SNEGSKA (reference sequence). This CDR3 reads CSASSGGWTYEQYF. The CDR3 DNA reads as TGCAGTGCCTCGTCGGGAGGATGGACCTACGAGCAGTACTTC.

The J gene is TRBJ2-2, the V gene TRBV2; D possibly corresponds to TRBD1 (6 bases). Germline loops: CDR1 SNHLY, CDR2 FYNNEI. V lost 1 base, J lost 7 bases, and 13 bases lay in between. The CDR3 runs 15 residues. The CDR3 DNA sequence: TGTGCCAGCAGTGAAGTCATGGGGGCTGGCGGGGAGCTGTTTTTT. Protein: CASSEVMGAGGELFF.

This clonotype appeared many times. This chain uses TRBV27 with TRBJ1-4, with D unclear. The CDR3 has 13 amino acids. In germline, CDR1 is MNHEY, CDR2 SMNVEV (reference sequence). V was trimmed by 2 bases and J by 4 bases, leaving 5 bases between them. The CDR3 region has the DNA TGTGCCAGCAGTTTAAGGCTTAATGAAAAACTGTTTTTT. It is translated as CASSLRLNEKLFF. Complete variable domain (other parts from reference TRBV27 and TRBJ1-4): EAQVTQNPRYLITVTGKKLTVTCSQNMNHEYMSWYRQDPGLGLRQIYYSMNVEVTDKGDVPEGYKVSRKEKRNFPLILESPSPNQTSLYFCASSLRLNEKLFFGSGTQLSVL.

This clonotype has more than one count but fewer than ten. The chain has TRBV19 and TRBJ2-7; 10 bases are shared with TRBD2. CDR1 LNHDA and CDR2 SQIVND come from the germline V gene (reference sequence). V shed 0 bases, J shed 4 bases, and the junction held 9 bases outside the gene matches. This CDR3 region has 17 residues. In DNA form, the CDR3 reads TGTGCCAGTAGTATAGAAGGGTCCAGGACTAGCGGTTACGAGCAGTACTTC. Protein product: CASSIEGSRTSGYEQYF.

The CDR3 DNA follows: TGTGCCAGCAGTTACTCTTGGGGGAGAGCGGAGACCCAGTACTTC. The encoded protein is CASSYSWGRAETQYF. The V gene is TRBV6-2 or TRBV6-3, the J gene TRBJ2-5; D tentatively reads TRBD1 or TRBD2 (5 bases each). The V gene lost 0 bases and the J gene lost 5 bases, with 13 bases spanning the gap. The CDR3 contains 15 residues. The V gene's germline CDR1 is MNHEY and CDR2 SVGEGT.

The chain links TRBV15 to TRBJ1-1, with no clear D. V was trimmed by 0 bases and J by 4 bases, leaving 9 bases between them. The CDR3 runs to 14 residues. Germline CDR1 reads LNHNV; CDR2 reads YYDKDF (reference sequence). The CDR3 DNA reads TGTGCCACCAGCAGAGATGTGGGGAGCACTGAAGCTTTCTTT. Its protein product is CATSRDVGSTEAFF.

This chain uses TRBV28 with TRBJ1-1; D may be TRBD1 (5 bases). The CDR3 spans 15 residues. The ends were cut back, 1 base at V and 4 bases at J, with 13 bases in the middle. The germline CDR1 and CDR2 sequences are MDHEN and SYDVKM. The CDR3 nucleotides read TGTGCCAGCAGTTTATTCCCCAGGGCGAGCACTGAAGCTTTCTTT. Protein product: CASSLFPRASTEAFF.

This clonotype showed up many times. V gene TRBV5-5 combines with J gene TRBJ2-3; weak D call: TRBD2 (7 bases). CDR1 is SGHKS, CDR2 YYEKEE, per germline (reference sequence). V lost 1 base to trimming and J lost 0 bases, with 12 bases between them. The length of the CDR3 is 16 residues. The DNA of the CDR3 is TGTGCCAGCAGCTTGAGGGGGGGCGGGAGCACAGATACGCAGTATTTT. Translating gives CASSLRGGGSTDTQYF.

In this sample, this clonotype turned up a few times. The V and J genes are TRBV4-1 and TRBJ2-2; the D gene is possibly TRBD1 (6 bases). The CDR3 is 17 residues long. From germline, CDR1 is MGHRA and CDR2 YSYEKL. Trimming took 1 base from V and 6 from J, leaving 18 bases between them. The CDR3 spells CASSQGHLGQQSGELFF. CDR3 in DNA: TGCGCCAGCAGCCAAGGACATCTAGGACAGCAATCCGGGGAGCTGTTTTTT.

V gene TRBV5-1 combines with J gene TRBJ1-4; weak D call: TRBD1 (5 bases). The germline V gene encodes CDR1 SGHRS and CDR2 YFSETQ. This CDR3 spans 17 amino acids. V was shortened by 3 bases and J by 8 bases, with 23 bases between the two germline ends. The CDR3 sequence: CASSYLGTPGRLEKLFF. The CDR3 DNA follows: TGCGCCAGCAGCTACCTCGGGACTCCCGGGAGATTGGAAAAACTGTTTTTT.

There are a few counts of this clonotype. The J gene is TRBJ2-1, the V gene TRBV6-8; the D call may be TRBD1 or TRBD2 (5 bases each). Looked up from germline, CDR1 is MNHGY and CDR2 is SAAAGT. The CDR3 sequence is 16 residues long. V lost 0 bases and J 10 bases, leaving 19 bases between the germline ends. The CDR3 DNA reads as TGTGCCAGCAGTTACTCTGGGGACCGCAGGTTAAGGGAGCAGTTCTTC. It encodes CASSYSGDRRLREQFF.

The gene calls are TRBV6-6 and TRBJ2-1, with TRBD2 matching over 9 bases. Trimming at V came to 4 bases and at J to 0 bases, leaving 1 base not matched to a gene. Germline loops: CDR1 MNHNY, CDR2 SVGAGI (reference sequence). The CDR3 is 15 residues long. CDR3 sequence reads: CASSSSGISYNEQFF. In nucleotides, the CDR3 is TGTGCCAGCAGTTCTAGCGGGATCTCCTACAATGAGCAGTTCTTC.

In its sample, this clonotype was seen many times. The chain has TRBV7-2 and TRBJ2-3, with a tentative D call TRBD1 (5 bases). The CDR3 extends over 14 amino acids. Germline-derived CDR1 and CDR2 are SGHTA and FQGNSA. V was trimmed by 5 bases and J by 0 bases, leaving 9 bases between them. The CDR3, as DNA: TGTGCCAGCAGCCCAGGACACAGCACAGATACGCAGTATTTT. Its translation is CASSPGHSTDTQYF. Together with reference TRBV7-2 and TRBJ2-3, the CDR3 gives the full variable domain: GAGVSQSPSNKVTEKGKDVELRCDPISGHTALYWYRQSLGQGLEFLIYFQGNSAPDKSGLPSDRFSAERTGGSVSTLTIQRTQQEDSAVYLCASSPGHSTDTQYFGPGTRLTVL.

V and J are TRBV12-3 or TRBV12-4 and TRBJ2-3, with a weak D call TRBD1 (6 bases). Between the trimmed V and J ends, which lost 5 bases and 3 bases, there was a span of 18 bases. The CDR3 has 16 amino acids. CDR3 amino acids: CASSAQQGIVTDTQYF. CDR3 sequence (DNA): TGTGCCAGCAGTGCCCAACAGGGTATCGTGACAGATACGCAGTATTTT.

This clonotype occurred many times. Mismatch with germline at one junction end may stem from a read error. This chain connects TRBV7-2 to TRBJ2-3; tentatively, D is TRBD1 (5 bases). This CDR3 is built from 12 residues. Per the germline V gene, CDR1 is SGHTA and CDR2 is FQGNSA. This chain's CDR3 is CASSLPGQSHSF. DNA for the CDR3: TGTGCCAGCAGCTTACCAGGACAAAGCCATTCGTTT.

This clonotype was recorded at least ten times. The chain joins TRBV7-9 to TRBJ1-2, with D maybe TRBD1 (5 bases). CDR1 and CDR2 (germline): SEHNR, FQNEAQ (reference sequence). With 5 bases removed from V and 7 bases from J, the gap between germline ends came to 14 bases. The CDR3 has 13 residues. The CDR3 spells CASSLRDVGGYTF. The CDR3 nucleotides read TGTGCCAGCAGCCTACGGGACGTTGGTGGCTACACCTTC.

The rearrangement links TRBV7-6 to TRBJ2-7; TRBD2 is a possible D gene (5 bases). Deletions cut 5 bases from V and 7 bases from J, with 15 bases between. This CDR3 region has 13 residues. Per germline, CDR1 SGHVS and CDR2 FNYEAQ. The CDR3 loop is CASSQMEVGEQYF. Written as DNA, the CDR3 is TGTGCCAGCAGCCAGATGGAGGTAGGGGAGCAGTACTTC. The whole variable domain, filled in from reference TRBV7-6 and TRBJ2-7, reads GAGVSQSPRYKVTKRGQDVALRCDPISGHVSLYWYRQALGQGPEFLTYFNYEAQQDKSGLPNDRFSAERPEGSISTLTIQRTEQRDSAMYRCASSQMEVGEQYFGPGTRLTVT.

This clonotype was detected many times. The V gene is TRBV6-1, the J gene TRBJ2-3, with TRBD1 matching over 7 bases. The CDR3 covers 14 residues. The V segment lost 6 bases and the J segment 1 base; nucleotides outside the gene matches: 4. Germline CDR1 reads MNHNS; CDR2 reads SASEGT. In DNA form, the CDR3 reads TGTGCCAGCAGAGCCGGGACAGGCACAGATACGCAGTATTTT. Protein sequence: CASRAGTGTDTQYF.

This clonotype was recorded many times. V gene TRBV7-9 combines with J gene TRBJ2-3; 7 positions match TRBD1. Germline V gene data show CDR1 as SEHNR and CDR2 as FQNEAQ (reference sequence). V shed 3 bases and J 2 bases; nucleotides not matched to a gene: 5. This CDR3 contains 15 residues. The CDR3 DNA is TGTGCCAGCAGCTTGGGGACAGCTAACACAGATACGCAGTATTTT. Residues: CASSLGTANTDTQYF.

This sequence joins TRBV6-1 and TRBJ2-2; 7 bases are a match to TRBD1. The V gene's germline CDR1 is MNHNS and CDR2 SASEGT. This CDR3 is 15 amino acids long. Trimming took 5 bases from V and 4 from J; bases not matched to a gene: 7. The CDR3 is CASSYPGQITGELFF. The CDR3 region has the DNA TGTGCCAGCAGTTACCCGGGACAGATCACCGGGGAGCTGTTTTTT.

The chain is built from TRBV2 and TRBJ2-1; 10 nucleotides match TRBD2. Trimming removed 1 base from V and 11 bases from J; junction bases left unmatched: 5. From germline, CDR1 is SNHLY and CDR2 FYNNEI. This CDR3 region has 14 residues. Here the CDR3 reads CASSEGTSGSKQFF. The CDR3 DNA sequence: TGTGCCAGCAGTGAAGGGACTAGCGGCAGTAAGCAGTTCTTC.

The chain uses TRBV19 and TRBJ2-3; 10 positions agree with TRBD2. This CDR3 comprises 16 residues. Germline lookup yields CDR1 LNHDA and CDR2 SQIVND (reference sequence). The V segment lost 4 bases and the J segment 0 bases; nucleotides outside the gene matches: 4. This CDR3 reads CASSTRTSGSTDTQYF. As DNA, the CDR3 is TGTGCCAGTAGTACCCGGACTAGCGGTAGCACAGATACGCAGTATTTT.

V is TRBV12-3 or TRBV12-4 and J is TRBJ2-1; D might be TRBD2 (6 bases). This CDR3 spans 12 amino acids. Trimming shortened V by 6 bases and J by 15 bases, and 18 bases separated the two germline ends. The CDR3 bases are TGTGCCAGCAGGACTGCTAGCGCCCCGGGGTTCTTC. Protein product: CASRTASAPGFF.

As DNA, the CDR3 is TGTGCCAGCATCTTGGGTCAATCACCCCTCCACTTT. Translating it yields CASILGQSPLHF. V gene TRBV7-4 combines with J gene TRBJ1-6; D ambiguous. Germline CDR1 reads SGHVT; CDR2 reads SQSDAQ. Trimming removed 7 bases at V and 10 bases at J, with 11 bases between. The CDR3 sequence is 12 residues long.

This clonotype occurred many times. The CDR3 is CASSLGGLRYSNQPQHF. As DNA, the CDR3 is TGTGCCAGCAGCTTAGGTGGGCTACGATATAGCAATCAGCCCCAGCATTTT. The V and J genes are TRBV7-2 and TRBJ1-5; no clear D gene. CDR1 and CDR2 (germline): SGHTA, FQGNSA. V was pared by 1 base and J by 0 bases, with 13 bases between. The CDR3 loop spans 17 amino acids.

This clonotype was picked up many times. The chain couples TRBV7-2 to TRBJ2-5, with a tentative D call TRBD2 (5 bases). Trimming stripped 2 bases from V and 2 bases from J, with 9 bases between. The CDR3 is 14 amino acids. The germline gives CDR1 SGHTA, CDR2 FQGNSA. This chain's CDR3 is CASSLYSGQETQYF. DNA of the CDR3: TGTGCCAGCAGCTTATACAGCGGTCAAGAGACCCAGTACTTC.

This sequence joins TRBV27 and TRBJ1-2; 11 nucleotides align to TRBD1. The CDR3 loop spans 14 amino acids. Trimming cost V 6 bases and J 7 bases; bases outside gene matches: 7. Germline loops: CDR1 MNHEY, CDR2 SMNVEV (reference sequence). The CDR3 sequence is CASSGTGGEFGYTF. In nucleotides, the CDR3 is TGTGCCAGCAGCGGGACAGGGGGAGAGTTTGGCTACACCTTC.

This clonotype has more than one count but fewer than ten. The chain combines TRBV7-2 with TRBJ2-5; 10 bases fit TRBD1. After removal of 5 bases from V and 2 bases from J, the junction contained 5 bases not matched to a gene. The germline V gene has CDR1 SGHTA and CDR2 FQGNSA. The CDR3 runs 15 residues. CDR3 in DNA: TGTGCCAGCAGCCCAGGACAGGGGGGACAAGAGACCCAGTACTTC. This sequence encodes CASSPGQGGQETQYF.

The CDR3 nucleotides are TGTGCCAGTCAAGCAGGGGGCCAGTGGGGGCTTTTCTTT. This sequence encodes CASQAGGQWGLFF. V and J are TRBV7-8 and TRBJ1-1; 8 positions agree with TRBD1. This CDR3 region has 13 residues. V lost 9 bases, J lost 13 bases, and 16 bases stayed unmatched. Germline lookup yields CDR1 SGHVS and CDR2 FQNEAQ.

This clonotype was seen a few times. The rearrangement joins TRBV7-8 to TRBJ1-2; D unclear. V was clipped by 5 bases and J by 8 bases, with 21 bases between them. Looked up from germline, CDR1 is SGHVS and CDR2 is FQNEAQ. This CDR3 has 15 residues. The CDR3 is CASSNRPDAIYGYTF. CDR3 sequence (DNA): TGTGCCAGCAGCAATCGCCCTGACGCCATCTACGGCTACACCTTC.

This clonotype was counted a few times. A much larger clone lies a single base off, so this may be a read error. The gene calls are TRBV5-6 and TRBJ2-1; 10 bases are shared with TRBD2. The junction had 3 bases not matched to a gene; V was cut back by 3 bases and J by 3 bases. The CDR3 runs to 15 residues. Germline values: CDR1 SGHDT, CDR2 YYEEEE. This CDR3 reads CASSSAGGGYNEQFF. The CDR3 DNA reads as TGTGCCAGCAGCTCAGCGGGAGGGGGCTACAATGAGCAGTTCTTC.

CDR3 in amino acids: CSAQARASWSNEQFF. The CDR3 bases are TGCAGCGCCCAAGCCCGGGCTAGCTGGAGCAATGAGCAGTTCTTC. This chain uses TRBV29-1 with TRBJ2-1; a weak D match, TRBD2 (5 bases). Germline CDR1 reads SQVTM; CDR2 reads ANQGSEA. Trimming removed 7 bases from V and 6 bases from J, with 22 bases in between. The CDR3 runs 15 residues.